This T cell receptor beta chain derives from a study of technical replicates of blood from several donors. TCRdb's copy holds only in-frame clones and misses some; the assay was immunoSEQ multiplex PCR. This sample carries over 55,000 clones, around 97% of them seen once, and the ten largest clones take around 0.22%. The germline V gene encodes CDR1 SEHNR and CDR2 FQNEAQ (reference sequence). The CDR3 is 15 residues long. The V end lost 5 bases, the J end lost 0 bases, and 12 bases lay between the germline ends. The sequencing input was T cells isolated from PBMCs. This sequence joins TRBV7-9 and TRBJ2-3, with D hard to call. This receptor was obtained from a human donor in good health. CDR3 in amino acids: CASSPTGSSTDTQYF. In DNA form, the CDR3 reads TGTGCCAGCAGCCCGACTGGCTCTAGCACAGATACGCAGTATTTT.